This is a list of T cell receptor beta chains from one sample in a study of early T cells in non-severe SARS-CoV-2 infection. One entry per CDR3 protein, called by TCRdb with MiXCR from the 5' RACE reads. The data hold over 90,000 distinct CDR3 sequences, with more than 10% observed a single time. Sequencing was performed on whole blood, taken at baseline. Source of these receptors: an adult who was a healthcare worker with PCR-confirmed SARS-CoV-2 infection or an uninfected control (not recorded which). Each CDR3 is given with its conserved first and last residue. Fields, in order: V gene, clone size, CDR3 length, D gene, J gene, CDR3 protein, CDR3 DNA. A D gene is named only where the DNA matches it firmly. Only part of the rows carry a size: once, few, many, or a class if the clone is expanded.

TRBV11-2,.,14,TRBD2,TRBJ2-7,CASRLAGGTYEQYF,TGTGCCAGCAGGCTAGCGGGGGGAACCTACGAGCAGTACTTC
TRBV11-3,.,16,TRBD1,TRBJ2-7,CASSLGQALGVYEQYF,TGTGCCAGCAGCTTGGGACAGGCCCTCGGGGTTTACGAGCAGTACTTC
TRBV30,few,12,.,TRBJ1-1,CAWLTMNTEAFF,TGTGCCTGGCTGACAATGAACACTGAAGCTTTCTTT
TRBV18,many,15,.,TRBJ2-1,CASSPAGSSYNEQFF,TGTGCCAGCTCACCAGCAGGGAGCTCCTACAATGAGCAGTTCTTC
TRBV28,.,13,.,TRBJ1-2,CASSLGSGYGYTF,TGTGCCAGCAGTTTAGGGTCAGGGTATGGCTACACCTTC
TRBV20-1,.,17,TRBD2,TRBJ2-2,CSASPRRIAGDTGELFF,TGCAGTGCTAGCCCGAGGCGGATAGCGGGAGATACCGGGGAGCTGTTTTTT
TRBV7-6,.,16,TRBD2,TRBJ2-2,CASTGGGVAGAGELFF,TGTGCCAGCACCGGGGGCGGGGTAGCGGGAGCCGGGGAGCTGTTTTTT
TRBV30,many,19,TRBD1,TRBJ1-1,CAWTFIGSGQGGRNTEAFF,TGTGCCTGGACCTTCATAGGGTCGGGACAGGGTGGACGGAACACTGAAGCTTTCTTT
TRBV28,few,15,.,TRBJ1-2,CASSYGTADGDGYTF,TGTGCCAGCAGTTATGGGACCGCGGACGGAGATGGCTACACCTTC
TRBV4-1,.,18,TRBD1,TRBJ1-3,CASSRGPGQAFSGNTIYF,TGCGCCAGCAGCCGGGGGCCGGGACAGGCGTTCTCTGGAAACACCATATATTTT
TRBV29-1,.,12,.,TRBJ1-1,CSVTQGGTEAFF,TGCAGCGTGACCCAAGGGGGTACTGAAGCTTTCTTT